Listed below are T cell receptor beta chains from one sample, sequenced in a study of T cells in Graves' hyperthyroidism and ophthalmopathy. MiXCR, run by TCRdb on the multiplex PCR reads, gives a single entry per CDR3 protein. The sample shows 660,000 or so distinct CDR3 sequences, just under 45% of them seen only once. What was sequenced was peripheral blood or thyroid tissue (not recorded which). The receptor set was obtained from an adult man with Graves' disease, either hyperthyroidism or ophthalmopathy (not recorded which). Both conserved end residues are trimmed from each CDR3. Clone size is shown for a subset of rows, as once, few, many or a class of expanded clone.

>many|TRBJ1-1|TRBV2
ASSGDRAAEAF
>NA|TRBJ2-7|TRBV10-3
AIRETGGGYEQY
>NA|TRBJ1-2|TRBV29-1
SQETGGYGYT
>NA|TRBJ1-2|TRBV29-1
RRKGVDGYT
>many|TRBJ1-4|TRBV2
ASSETGGDEKLF
>NA|TRBJ2-7|TRBV7-9
ASSLRSYEQY
>NA|TRBJ1-5|TRBV20-1
SASSEGHQPQH
>NA|TRBJ1-2|TRBV10-3
AIRRTGGDTGCYT
>NA|TRBJ1-4|TRBV4-1
ASSQVHSSTNEKLF
>few|TRBJ1-3|TRBV12-3/TRBV12-4
ASSLGTEASGNTIY
>NA|TRBJ1-2|TRBV9
ASSAARGRFYGYT
>NA|TRBJ2-7|TRBV20-1
SARTGDGREQY
>many|TRBJ1-2|TRBV29-1
SVVGLGSGDGYT
>few|TRBJ1-5|TRBV6-1
ASRDSYNQPQH
>NA|TRBJ2-2|TRBV11-2
ANSLSRAGELF